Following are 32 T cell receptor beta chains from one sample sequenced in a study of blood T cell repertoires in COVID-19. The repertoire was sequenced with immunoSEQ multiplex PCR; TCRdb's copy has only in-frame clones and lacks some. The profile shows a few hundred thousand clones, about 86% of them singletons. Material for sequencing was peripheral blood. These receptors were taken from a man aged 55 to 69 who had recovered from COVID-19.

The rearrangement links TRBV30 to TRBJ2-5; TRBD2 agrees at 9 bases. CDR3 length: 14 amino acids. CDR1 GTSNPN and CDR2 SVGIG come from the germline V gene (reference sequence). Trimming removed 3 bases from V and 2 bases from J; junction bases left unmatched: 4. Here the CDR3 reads CAWRRAGGQETQYF. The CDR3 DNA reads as TGTGCCTGGAGGAGAGCGGGAGGACAAGAGACCCAGTACTTC.

CDR3 in DNA: TGTGCCAGCAGGTCGGAAGAGACCCAGTACTTC. Translated: CASRSEETQYF. This sequence joins TRBV2 and TRBJ2-5; D remains unclear. This CDR3 comprises 11 residues. CDR1 is SNHLY, CDR2 FYNNEI, per germline. Trimming took off 6 bases at V and 3 bases at J, with 5 bases between the two ends. Complete variable domain (other parts from reference TRBV2 and TRBJ2-5): EPEVTQTPSHQVTQMGQEVILRCVPISNHLYFYWYRQILGQKVEFLVSFYNNEISEKSEIFDDQFSVERPDGSNFTLKIRSTKLEDSAMYFCASRSEETQYFGPGTRLLVL.

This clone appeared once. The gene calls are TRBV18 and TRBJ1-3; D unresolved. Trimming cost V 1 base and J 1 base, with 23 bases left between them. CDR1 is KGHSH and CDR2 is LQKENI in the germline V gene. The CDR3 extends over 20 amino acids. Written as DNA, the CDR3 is TGTGCCAGCTCACCACAACCCTCATTACCGGGAGCCCCATCTGGAAACACCATATATTTT. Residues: CASSPQPSLPGAPSGNTIYF.

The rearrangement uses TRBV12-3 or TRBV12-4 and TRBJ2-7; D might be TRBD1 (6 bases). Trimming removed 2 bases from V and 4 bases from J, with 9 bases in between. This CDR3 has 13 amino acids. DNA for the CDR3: TGTGCCAGCAGTTTACGGACAGAATACGAGCAGTACTTC. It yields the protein CASSLRTEYEQYF.

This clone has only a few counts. DNA of the CDR3: TGTGCCAGCAGCAATAGCGGGGGGGCTCGCGAGCAGTACTTC. Translating gives CASSNSGGAREQYF. J is TRBJ2-7 and V is TRBV7-9; 11 bases line up with TRBD2. Germline CDR1 is SEHNR and CDR2 is FQNEAQ (reference sequence). CDR3 length: 14 residues. V gave up 5 bases and J gave up 6 bases; unmatched junction bases: 6.

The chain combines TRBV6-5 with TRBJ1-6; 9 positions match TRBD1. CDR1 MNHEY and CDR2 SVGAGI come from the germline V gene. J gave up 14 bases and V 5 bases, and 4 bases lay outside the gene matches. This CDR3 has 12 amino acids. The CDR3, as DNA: TGTGCCAGCAGTCAGGGACAGGGCACCCTCCACTTT. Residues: CASSQGQGTLHF.

This CDR3 is CASSLQIGAETQYF. The DNA of the CDR3 is TGTGCCAGCAGCTTACAGATAGGGGCAGAGACCCAGTACTTC. The genes are TRBV7-2 and TRBJ2-5, with D maybe TRBD1 (5 bases). From germline, CDR1 is SGHTA and CDR2 FQGNSA. Trimming cost V 2 bases and J 4 bases, with 11 bases left between them. The CDR3 has 14 amino acids.

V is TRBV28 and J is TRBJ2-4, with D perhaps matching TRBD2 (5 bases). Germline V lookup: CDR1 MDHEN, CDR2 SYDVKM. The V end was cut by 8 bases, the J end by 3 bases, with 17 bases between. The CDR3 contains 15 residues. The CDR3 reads CASRTTGGGKNIQYF. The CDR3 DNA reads TGTGCCAGCCGAACGACCGGAGGAGGCAAAAACATTCAGTACTTC.

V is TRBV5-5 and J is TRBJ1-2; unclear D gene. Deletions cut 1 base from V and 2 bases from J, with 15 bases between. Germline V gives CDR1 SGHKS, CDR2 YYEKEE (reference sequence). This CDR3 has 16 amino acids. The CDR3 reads CASSLSVGQANYGYTF. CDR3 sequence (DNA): TGTGCCAGCAGCTTGTCGGTAGGCCAGGCAAACTATGGCTACACCTTC.

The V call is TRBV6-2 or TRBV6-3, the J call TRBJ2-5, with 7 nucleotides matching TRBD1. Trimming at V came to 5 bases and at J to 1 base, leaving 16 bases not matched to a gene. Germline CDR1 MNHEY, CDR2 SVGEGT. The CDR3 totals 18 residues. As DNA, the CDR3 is TGTGCCAGCAGTCGTCTCTTAAAGGGGGCGCGGTCCCAAGAGACCCAGTACTTC. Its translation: CASSRLLKGARSQETQYF.

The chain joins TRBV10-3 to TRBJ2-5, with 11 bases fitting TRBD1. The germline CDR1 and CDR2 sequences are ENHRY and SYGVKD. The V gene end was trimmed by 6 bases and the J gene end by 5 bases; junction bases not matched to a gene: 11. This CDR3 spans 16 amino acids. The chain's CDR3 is CAIRAGTGGHVETQYF. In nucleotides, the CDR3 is TGTGCCATCAGGGCCGGGACAGGGGGGCATGTCGAGACCCAGTACTTC.

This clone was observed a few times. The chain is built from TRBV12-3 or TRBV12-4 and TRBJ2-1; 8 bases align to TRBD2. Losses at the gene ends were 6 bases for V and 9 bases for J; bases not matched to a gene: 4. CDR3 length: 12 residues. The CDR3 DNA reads TGTGCCAGCAGAGTAGCGGGAACTGAGCAGTTCTTC. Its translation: CASRVAGTEQFF.

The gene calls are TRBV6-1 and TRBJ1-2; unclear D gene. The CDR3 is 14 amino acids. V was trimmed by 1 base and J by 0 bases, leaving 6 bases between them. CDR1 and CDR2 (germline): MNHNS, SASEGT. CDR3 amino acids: CASSEGTANYGYTF. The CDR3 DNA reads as TGTGCCAGCAGTGAAGGAACAGCTAACTATGGCTACACCTTC.

The chain's CDR3 is CAISEIGQGPGEQYF. For the CDR3, the DNA is TGTGCCATCAGTGAAATTGGACAGGGACCGGGTGAGCAGTACTTC. The chain recombines TRBV10-3 with TRBJ2-7; 8 bases agree with TRBD1. There are 15 residues in the CDR3. Germline values: CDR1 ENHRY, CDR2 SYGVKD. The ends lost 3 bases at V and 7 bases at J; junction bases unmatched: 11.

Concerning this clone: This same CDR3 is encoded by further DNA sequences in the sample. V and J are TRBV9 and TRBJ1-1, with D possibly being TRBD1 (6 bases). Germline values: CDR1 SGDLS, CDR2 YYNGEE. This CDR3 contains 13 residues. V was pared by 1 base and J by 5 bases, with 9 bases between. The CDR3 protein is CASSVRGGTEAFF. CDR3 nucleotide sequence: TGTGCCAGCAGCGTAAGGGGGGGAACTGAAGCTTTCTTT.

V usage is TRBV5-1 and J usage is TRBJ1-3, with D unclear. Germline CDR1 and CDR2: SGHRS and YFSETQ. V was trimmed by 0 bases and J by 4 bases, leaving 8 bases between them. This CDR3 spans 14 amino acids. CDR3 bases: TGCGCCAGCAGCTTGGGTCAATCCGGAAACACCATATATTTT. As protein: CASSLGQSGNTIYF.

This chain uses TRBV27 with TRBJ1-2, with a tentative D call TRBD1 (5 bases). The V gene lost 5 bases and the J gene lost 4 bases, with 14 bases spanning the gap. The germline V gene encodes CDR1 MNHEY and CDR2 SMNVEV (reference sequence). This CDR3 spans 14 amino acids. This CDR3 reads CASSSLGQGYGYTF. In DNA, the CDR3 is TGTGCCAGCAGTAGCTTGGGTCAGGGCTATGGCTACACCTTC.

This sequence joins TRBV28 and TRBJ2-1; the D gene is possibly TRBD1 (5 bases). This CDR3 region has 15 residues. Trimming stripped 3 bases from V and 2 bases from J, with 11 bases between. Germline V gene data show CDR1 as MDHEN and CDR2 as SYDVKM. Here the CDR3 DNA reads TGTGCCAGCAGTTTCTGGCAGGGTGCCTACAATGAGCAGTTCTTC. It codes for CASSFWQGAYNEQFF.

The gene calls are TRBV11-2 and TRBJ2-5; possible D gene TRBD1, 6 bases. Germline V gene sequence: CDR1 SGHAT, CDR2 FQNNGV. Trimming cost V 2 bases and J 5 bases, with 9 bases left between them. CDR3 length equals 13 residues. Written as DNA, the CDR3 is TGTGCCAGCAGCTTACAGGGGAAGGAGACCCAGTACTTC. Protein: CASSLQGKETQYF.

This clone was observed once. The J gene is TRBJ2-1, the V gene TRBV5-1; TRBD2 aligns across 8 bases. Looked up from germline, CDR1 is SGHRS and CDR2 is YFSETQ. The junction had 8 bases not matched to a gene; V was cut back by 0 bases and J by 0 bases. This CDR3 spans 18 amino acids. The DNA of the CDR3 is TGCGCCAGCAGCTTGGTCCCGCGGGGGGCAAGCTCCTACAATGAGCAGTTCTTC. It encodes CASSLVPRGASSYNEQFF.

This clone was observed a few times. CDR3 bases: TGCGCCAGCAGCCCTAGACAGGGGAACGATCAGCCCCAGCATTTT. Its protein is CASSPRQGNDQPQHF. The rearrangement uses TRBV4-1 and TRBJ1-5; TRBD1 agrees at 8 bases. The CDR3 contains 15 residues. V lost 4 bases and J lost 5; bases outside the gene matches: 7. The germline V gene has CDR1 MGHRA and CDR2 YSYEKL.

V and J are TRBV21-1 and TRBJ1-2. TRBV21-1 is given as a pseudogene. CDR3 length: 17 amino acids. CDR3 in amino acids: CASTVSHGRSRGYGYTF. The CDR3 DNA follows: TGTGCCAGCACCGTATCACATGGCCGAAGCCGAGGCTATGGCTACACCTTC.

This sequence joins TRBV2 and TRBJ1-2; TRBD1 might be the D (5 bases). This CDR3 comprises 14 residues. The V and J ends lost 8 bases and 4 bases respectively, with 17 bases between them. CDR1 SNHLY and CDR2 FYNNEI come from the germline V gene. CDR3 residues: CASRLGEGVYGYTF. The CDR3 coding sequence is TGTGCCAGCCGACTAGGAGAAGGGGTCTATGGCTACACCTTC. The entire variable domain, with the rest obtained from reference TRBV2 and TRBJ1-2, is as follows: EPEVTQTPSHQVTQMGQEVILRCVPISNHLYFYWYRQILGQKVEFLVSFYNNEISEKSEIFDDQFSVERPDGSNFTLKIRSTKLEDSAMYFCASRLGEGVYGYTFGSGTRLTVV.

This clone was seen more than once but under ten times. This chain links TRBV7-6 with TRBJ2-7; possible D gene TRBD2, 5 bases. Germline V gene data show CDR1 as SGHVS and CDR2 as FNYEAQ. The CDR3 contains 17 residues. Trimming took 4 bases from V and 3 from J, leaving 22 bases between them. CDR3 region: CASSSLPTAVGNYEQYF. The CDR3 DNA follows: TGTGCCAGCAGCTCACTACCCACAGCCGTCGGGAACTACGAGCAGTACTTC.

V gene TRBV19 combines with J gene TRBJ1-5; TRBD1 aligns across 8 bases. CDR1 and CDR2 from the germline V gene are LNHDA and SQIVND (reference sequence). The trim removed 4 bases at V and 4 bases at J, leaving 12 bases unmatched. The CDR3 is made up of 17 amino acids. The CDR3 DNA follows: TGTGCCAGTAGTAAAAGGGGGCAGGGGGCGACTAATCAGCCCCAGCATTTT. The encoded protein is CASSKRGQGATNQPQHF.

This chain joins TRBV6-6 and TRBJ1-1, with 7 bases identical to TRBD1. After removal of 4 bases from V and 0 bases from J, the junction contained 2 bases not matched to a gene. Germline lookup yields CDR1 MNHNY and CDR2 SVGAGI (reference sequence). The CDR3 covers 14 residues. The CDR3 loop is CASSSGQLNTEAFF. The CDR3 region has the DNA TGTGCCAGCAGTTCGGGACAGCTGAACACTGAAGCTTTCTTT.

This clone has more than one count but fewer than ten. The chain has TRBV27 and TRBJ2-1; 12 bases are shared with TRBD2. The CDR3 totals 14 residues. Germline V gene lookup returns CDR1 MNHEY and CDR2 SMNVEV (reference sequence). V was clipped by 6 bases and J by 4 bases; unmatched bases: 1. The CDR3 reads CASSGLAGYNEQFF. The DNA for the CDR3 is TGTGCCAGCAGCGGACTAGCGGGGTACAATGAGCAGTTCTTC.

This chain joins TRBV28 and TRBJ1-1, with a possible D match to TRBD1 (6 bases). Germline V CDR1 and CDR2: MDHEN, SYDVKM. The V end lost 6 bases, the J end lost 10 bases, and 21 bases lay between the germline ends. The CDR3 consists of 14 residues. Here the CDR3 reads CASRPTYRAPRAFF. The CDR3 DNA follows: TGTGCCAGCAGACCTACTTACAGGGCGCCACGAGCTTTCTTT.

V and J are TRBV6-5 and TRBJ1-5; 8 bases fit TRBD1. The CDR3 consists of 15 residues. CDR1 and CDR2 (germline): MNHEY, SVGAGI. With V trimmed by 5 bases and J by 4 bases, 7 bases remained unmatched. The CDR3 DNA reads TGTGCCAGCAGTCCGTCAGGGGGCCAAAATCAGCCCCAGCATTTT. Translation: CASSPSGGQNQPQHF.

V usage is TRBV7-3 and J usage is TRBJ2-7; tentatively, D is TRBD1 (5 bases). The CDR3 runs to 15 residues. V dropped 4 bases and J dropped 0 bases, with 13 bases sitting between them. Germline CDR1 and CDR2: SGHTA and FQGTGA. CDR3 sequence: CASSSGHFSSYEQYF. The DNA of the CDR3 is TGTGCCAGCAGCTCAGGACATTTCTCCTCCTACGAGCAGTACTTC.

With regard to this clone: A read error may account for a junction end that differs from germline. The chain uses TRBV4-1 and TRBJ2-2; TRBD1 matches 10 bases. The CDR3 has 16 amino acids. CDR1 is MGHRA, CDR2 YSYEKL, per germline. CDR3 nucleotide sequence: TGCGCCAGCAGTCAAGAGGGGACAGGGGTCACCGGGGAGCTGTTTTTT. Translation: CASSQEGTGVTGELFF.

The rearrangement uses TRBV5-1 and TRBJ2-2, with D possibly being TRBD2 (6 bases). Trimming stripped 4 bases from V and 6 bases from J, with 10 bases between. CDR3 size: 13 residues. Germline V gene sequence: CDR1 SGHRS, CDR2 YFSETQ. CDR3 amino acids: CASSTGGAGELFF. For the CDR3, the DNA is TGCGCCAGCAGCACCGGGGGTGCCGGGGAGCTGTTTTTT.